This paragraph covers one TCR beta chain sequence. Its antigen remains unidentified. PCR employed 60 Vbeta and 13 Jbeta primers. Profiling relied on immunoSEQ multiplex PCR, and the TCRdb table lists in-frame clones only, not all of them. The repertoire includes hundreds of thousands of clones, about 81% of them detected once, and about 6.1% sits in the top ten. The sample comes from a study of cytomegalovirus exposure and HLA in healthy donors. The study, taken as a whole, reports: A later analysis revealed that TCR association rates differed between HLA loci, peaking at DRB1 and bottoming out at HLA-C.

The V and J ends lost 4 bases and 8 bases respectively, with 7 bases between them. The germline gives CDR1 SGHRS, CDR2 YFSETQ. This CDR3 spans 11 amino acids. The source material was PBMCs. The chain uses TRBV5-1 and TRBJ2-1, with D possibly being TRBD2 (5 bases). The clonotype comes from a man aged 35-49 years in good health and CMV-seropositive. In DNA, the CDR3 is TGCGCCAGCAGCGAAGCGGATGAGCAGTTCTTC. This sequence encodes CASSEADEQFF.